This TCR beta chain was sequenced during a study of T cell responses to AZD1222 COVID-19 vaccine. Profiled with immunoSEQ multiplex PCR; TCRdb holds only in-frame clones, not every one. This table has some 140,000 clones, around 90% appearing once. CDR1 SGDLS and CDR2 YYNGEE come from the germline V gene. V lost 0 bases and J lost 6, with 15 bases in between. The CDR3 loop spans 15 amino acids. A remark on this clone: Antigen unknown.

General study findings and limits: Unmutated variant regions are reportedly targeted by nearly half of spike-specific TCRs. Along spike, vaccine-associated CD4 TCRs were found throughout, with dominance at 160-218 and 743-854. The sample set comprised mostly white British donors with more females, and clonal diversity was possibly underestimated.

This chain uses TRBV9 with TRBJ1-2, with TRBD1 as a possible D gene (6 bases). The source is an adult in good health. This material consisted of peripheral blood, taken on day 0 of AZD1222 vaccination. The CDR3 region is CASSVGGPGVNGYTF. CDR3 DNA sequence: TGTGCCAGCAGCGTAGGTGGGCCAGGGGTCAATGGCTACACCTTC.